The rows below give T cell receptor beta chains drawn from one sample of a study of early T cells in non-severe SARS-CoV-2 infection. TCRdb fed the 5' RACE reads into MiXCR, producing one record per CDR3 protein. This sample carries 55,000 to 80,000 distinct CDR3 sequences, roughly 9% of them seen once, and the ten largest clones take 13%. Sequenced here: whole blood, sampled at baseline. The receptors originated from an adult who was a healthcare worker with PCR-confirmed SARS-CoV-2 infection or an uninfected control (not recorded which). CDR3s include the opening cysteine and the closing phenylalanine or tryptophan. D genes are given only for firm matches. Not all rows give a size; the values are once, few, many and, for expanded clones, a class.

j_call v_call clone_size d_call cdr3_nt cdr3_aa
TRBJ2-1 TRBV24-1 many TRBD2 TGTGCCACCAGTGACCCATCTAAACTAGCGGGGGATTACAATGAGCAGTTCTTC CATSDPSKLAGDYNEQFF
TRBJ2-2 TRBV6-6 many TRBD2 TGTGCCAGCCTACCACCGGGACTAGCGACCGGGGAGCTGTTTTTT CASLPPGLATGELFF
TRBJ2-1 TRBV7-2 few TRBD2 TGTGCCAGCAGCTTAGCCGGCGGGAGGGCCTACAATGAGCAGTTCTTC CASSLAGGRAYNEQFF
TRBJ2-3 TRBV4-2 many TRBD1 TGTGCCAGCAGTCGCGAGAGAATATTAGGACAGGGGGCATCGGATACGCAGTATTTT CASSRERILGQGASDTQYF
TRBJ2-5 TRBV19 many . TGTGCCAGTAGTATAAGATCTGGCTTACAAGAGACCCAGTACTTC CASSIRSGLQETQYF
TRBJ1-2 TRBV19 many . TGTGCCAGTACCCACCCCCAACAGGGTAGCATCTATGGCTACACCTTC CASTHPQQGSIYGYTF
TRBJ2-5 TRBV5-4 many . TGTGCCAGCAGCTTGGACTCACAAGAGACCCAGTACTTC CASSLDSQETQYF
TRBJ2-7 TRBV2 many . TGTGCCTCCCCCTACGAGCAGTACTTC CASPYEQYF
TRBJ2-1 TRBV11-2 many TRBD2 TGTGCCAGCAGCCCCCGGACTAGCGGGGGGGAGTCGGCCTACAATGAGCAGTTCTTC CASSPRTSGGESAYNEQFF
TRBJ2-3 TRBV7-2 . . TGTGCCAGCAGCCAGTCTCTAGGGCAGTATTTT CASSQSLGQYF
TRBJ2-5 TRBV6-6 medium-sized . TGTGCCAGCAACCGGGGCCCCGAGACCCAGTACTTC CASNRGPETQYF
TRBJ1-2 TRBV12-3/TRBV12-4 few . TGTGCCAGCAGTTATACCACCTATGGCTACACCTTC CASSYTTYGYTF
TRBJ2-3 TRBV7-3 few . TGTGCCAGCAGCTTTGGAAAGGGTGATACGCAGTATTTT CASSFGKGDTQYF
TRBJ2-1 TRBV27 many . TGTGCCAGCAGTTTAGGGGCTAGTTACTACAATGAGCAGTTCTTC CASSLGASYYNEQFF
TRBJ2-7 TRBV6-5 . TRBD2 TGTGCCAGCAGTTACTCTAGCGGGAGGGGCTCCTACGAGCAGTACTTC CASSYSSGRGSYEQYF
TRBJ2-1 TRBV7-2 many TRBD2 TGTGCCAGCGTGCGGGACGGGGGGACCTACAATGAGCAGTTCTTC CASVRDGGTYNEQFF
TRBJ2-7 TRBV7-6 many . TGTGCCAGCAGCCCCCGGAGAGGGTCCATCTCCTACGAGCAGTACTTC CASSPRRGSISYEQYF
TRBJ1-6 TRBV9 . . TGTGCCAGCAGCCTTACAGGGTCTCCGTCACCCCTCCACTTT CASSLTGSPSPLHF
TRBJ1-2 TRBV3-1 . . TGTGCCAGCAGCCAAGATCTAACAGCCTATGGCTACACCTTC CASSQDLTAYGYTF
TRBJ2-7 TRBV7-9 few . TGTGCCAGCAGCTTAAAAACGGGCGGCTCCTACGAGCAGTACTTC CASSLKTGGSYEQYF
TRBJ2-1 TRBV24-1 many TRBD1 TGTGCCACCAGTGACTCGGGACAGGTTTACAATGAGCAGTTCTTC CATSDSGQVYNEQFF
TRBJ2-2 TRBV10-3 . TRBD1 TGTGCCATCAGTGGATGGATCAAGGGACAGGGGGACACCGGGGAGCTGTTTTTT CAISGWIKGQGDTGELFF
TRBJ1-5 TRBV10-2 few . TGCGCCAGCAGTCAAGGAAGCAATCAGCCCCAGCATTTT CASSQGSNQPQHF
TRBJ1-1 TRBV20-1 many . TGCAGTGCTAGAGCCGCGTGGACACCGAACACTGAAGCTTTCTTT CSARAAWTPNTEAFF
TRBJ1-5 TRBV2 medium-sized TRBD1 TGTGCCAGCACCGGGACAGGGGTGGGAGACCAGCCCCAGCATTTT CASTGTGVGDQPQHF
TRBJ2-7 TRBV29-1 few . TGCAGCGCGCTAGGGAGGAATTCCTACGAGCAGTACTTC CSALGRNSYEQYF
TRBJ1-1 TRBV13 . TRBD1 TGTGCCACACAGGGGTTAGGAACTGAAGCTTTCTTT CATQGLGTEAFF
TRBJ1-1 TRBV20-1 many . TGCAGTGCTAGGATTCAGCGCACTGAAGCTTTCTTT CSARIQRTEAFF
TRBJ2-7 TRBV20-1 few . TGCAGTGCTACCGACTGGAGCTCCTACGAGCAGTACTTC CSATDWSSYEQYF
TRBJ1-1 TRBV6-5 few . TGTGCCAGCAGTTACGCCCTGAACACTGAAGCTTTCTTT CASSYALNTEAFF
TRBJ1-1 TRBV18 . . TGTGCCAGCTCACCAGAGGTACAACTTGAAGCTTTCTTT CASSPEVQLEAFF
TRBJ1-2 TRBV3-1 . . TGTGCCAGCAGCCAAGATGGCACTAGGGGCTACACCTTC CASSQDGTRGYTF
TRBJ1-4 TRBV6-5 . . TGTGCCAGCAGTTACTCGGGGTTGACCGGTGAAAAACTGTTTTTT CASSYSGLTGEKLFF
TRBJ2-1 TRBV7-8 many . TGTGCCAGCAGCTTAGGCGTCTATGAGCGGGAGCAGTTCTTC CASSLGVYEREQFF
TRBJ1-4 TRBV29-1 . . TGCAGCGTTGCAGAAGGGCTGGATGAAAAACTGTTTTTT CSVAEGLDEKLFF
TRBJ1-1 TRBV7-3 . . TGTGCCAGCAGCCCCAACGGGGGGGGCACTGAAGCTTTCTTT CASSPNGGGTEAFF
TRBJ2-3 TRBV29-1 . . TGCAGCGCCCAGCGAGGGCTGGCAGATACGCAGTATTTT CSAQRGLADTQYF
TRBJ1-1 TRBV10-3 many TRBD1 TGTGCCATCAGTCGGACAGGGTTGGACACTGAAGCTTTCTTT CAISRTGLDTEAFF
TRBJ2-2 TRBV11-2 few . TGTGCCAGCCAGAATAGAGCGGGACAATCCACCGGGGAGCTGTTTTTT CASQNRAGQSTGELFF
TRBJ2-3 TRBV11-2 many TRBD1 TGTGCCAGCAGTACCCGACAGGGGGCAACAGATACGCAGTATTTT CASSTRQGATDTQYF
TRBJ2-2 TRBV25-1 few . TGTGCCAGCAGGGTGGACGGGGAGCTGTTTTTT CASRVDGELFF
TRBJ2-3 TRBV25-1 few . TGTGCCAGCAGTGAATATGGCCGAGGGTATCGGGCGCAGTATTTT CASSEYGRGYRAQYF
TRBJ2-7 TRBV15 many . TGTGCCACCAGCAGAGATTTGATTAACAGGGTAGACGGCCACGAGCAGTACTTC CATSRDLINRVDGHEQYF